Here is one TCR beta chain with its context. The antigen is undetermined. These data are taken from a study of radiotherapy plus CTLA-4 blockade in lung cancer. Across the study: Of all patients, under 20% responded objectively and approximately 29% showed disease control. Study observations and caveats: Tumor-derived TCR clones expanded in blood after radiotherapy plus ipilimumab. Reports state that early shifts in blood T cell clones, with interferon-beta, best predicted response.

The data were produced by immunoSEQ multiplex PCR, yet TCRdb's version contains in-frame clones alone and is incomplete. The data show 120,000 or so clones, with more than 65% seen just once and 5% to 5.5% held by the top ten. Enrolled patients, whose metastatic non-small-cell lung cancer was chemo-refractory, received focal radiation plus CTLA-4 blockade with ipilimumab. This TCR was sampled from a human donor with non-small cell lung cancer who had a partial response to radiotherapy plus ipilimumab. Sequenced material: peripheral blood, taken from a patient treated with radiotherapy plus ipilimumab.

The CDR3 DNA is TGTGCCAGCAGTGCGCCCGGGACAGGGGTTGACGGCTACACCTTC. It is translated as CASSAPGTGVDGYTF. The J gene is TRBJ1-2, the V gene TRBV27; 10 positions agree with TRBD1. J was trimmed by 8 bases and V by 5 bases; bases with no gene match: 11. Germline lookup yields CDR1 MNHEY and CDR2 SMNVEV (reference sequence). The CDR3 runs to 15 residues.